This T cell receptor (beta chain) was documented in a study of ipilimumab plus nivolumab after autologous stem cell transplantation. Profiling relied on immunoSEQ multiplex PCR, and the TCRdb table lists in-frame clones only, not all of them. The sample has some 87,000 clones; 83% are singletons. This TCR was recovered from a male donor with diffuse large B-cell lymphoma. The input for sequencing was PBMCs, taken in a trial of ipilimumab plus nivolumab as post-transplant consolidation.

The CDR3 loop reads CASSQEEGLAGKETQYF. CDR3 nucleotides: TGCGCCAGCAGCCAAGAAGAGGGACTAGCGGGAAAAGAGACCCAGTACTTC. This chain links TRBV4-1 with TRBJ2-5, with TRBD2 matching over 13 bases. Trimming cost V 0 bases and J 3 bases; bases outside gene matches: 4. The V gene's germline CDR1 is MGHRA and CDR2 YSYEKL. The CDR3 extends over 17 amino acids.